These 5 T cell receptor beta chains were all obtained from the same sample, sequenced in a study of control samples from healthy donors and cancer patients. Produced via immunoSEQ multiplex PCR; TCRdb's table is partial and in-frame only. The sample carries about 130,000 clones, about 93% recorded once. Source material: PBMCs. The receptors come from a man in his fifties or sixties with colorectal cancer.

The rearrangement links TRBV2 to TRBJ2-7; D unresolved. CDR3 length: 13 residues. The V end was cut by 3 bases, the J end by 4 bases, with 10 bases between. Germline values: CDR1 SNHLY, CDR2 FYNNEI. The CDR3 nucleotides read TGTGCCAGCAGTGAGAACAGTGCTTACGAGCAGTACTTC. As protein: CASSENSAYEQYF.

V is TRBV6-5 and J is TRBJ1-3; D perhaps matches TRBD1 (5 bases). The germline gives CDR1 MNHEY, CDR2 SVGAGI. Trimming stripped 8 bases from V and 4 bases from J, with 12 bases between. The CDR3 extends over 13 amino acids. The CDR3 here is CASFDSFGNTIYF. The CDR3 region has the DNA TGTGCCAGCTTCGACAGCTTCGGAAACACCATATATTTT.

V gene TRBV9 combines with J gene TRBJ1-3; a weak D match, TRBD1 (5 bases). The CDR3 sequence is 16 residues long. Between the trimmed V and J ends, which lost 3 bases and 2 bases, there was a span of 15 bases. Germline V CDR1 and CDR2: SGDLS, YYNGEE. As DNA, the CDR3 is TGTGCCAGCAGCGCCGGCCTGAGGGGCGCTGGAAACACCATATATTTT. Its protein is CASSAGLRGAGNTIYF.

The V gene is TRBV4-1, the J gene TRBJ2-5; tentative D call: TRBD2 (5 bases). Germline V gives CDR1 MGHRA, CDR2 YSYEKL. V lost 0 bases and J lost 5, with 7 bases in between. The CDR3 sequence is 13 residues long. This CDR3 is CASSQDREETQYF. CDR3 bases: TGCGCCAGCAGCCAAGATAGGGAGGAGACCCAGTACTTC.

The chain couples TRBV4-1 to TRBJ2-2; D call uncertain. V was pared by 1 base and J by 3 bases, with 9 bases between. The CDR3 sequence is 15 residues long. Germline V gives CDR1 MGHRA, CDR2 YSYEKL. The CDR3 DNA reads TGCGCCAGCAGCCAAGGACCCTTTGACACCGGGGAGCTGTTTTTT. It encodes CASSQGPFDTGELFF.